Below, 2 T cell receptor beta chains from the same sample are listed, as sequenced in a study of cytomegalovirus exposure and HLA in healthy donors. This PCR relied on a set of 60 Vbeta primers and 13 Jbeta primers. TCRdb's copy holds only in-frame clones and misses some; the assay was immunoSEQ multiplex PCR. The sample consists of 120,000 to 150,000 clones, about three quarters of them appearing once. The sample taken for sequencing was PBMCs. These receptors came from a man in his forties in good health and CMV-seropositive.

The rearrangement uses TRBV4-1 and TRBJ2-1, with TRBD2 matching 10 bases. The CDR3 runs to 14 residues. Germline assignment: CDR1 MGHRA and CDR2 YSYEKL. The J segment lost 3 bases and the V segment lost 9 bases, leaving 5 bases of the junction unmatched. CDR3 in amino acids: CASSGTSVYNEQFF. CDR3 DNA: TGCGCCAGTTCCGGGACTAGCGTCTACAATGAGCAGTTCTTC.

The V and J genes are TRBV7-2 and TRBJ1-2; tentatively, D is TRBD1 (6 bases). Between the trimmed V and J ends, which lost 4 bases and 6 bases, there was a span of 12 bases. The CDR3 is made up of 13 amino acids. Germline CDR1 reads SGHTA; CDR2 reads FQGNSA. The CDR3 here is CASSSTGNHGYTF. The CDR3 DNA reads TGTGCCAGCAGCTCCACAGGGAACCATGGCTACACCTTC.